These 12 T cell receptor beta chains share one sample of origin, sequenced in a study of blood T cell repertoires in COVID-19. Assay used: immunoSEQ multiplex PCR; TCRdb lists only in-frame clones, some missing. The sample yields around 100,000 clones, approximately 81% seen once. Sequenced: peripheral blood. Receptor source: a human donor in a cohort sampled during active COVID-19.

This chain connects TRBV19 to TRBJ1-5; D is unclear. The CDR3 sequence is 14 residues long. Germline assignment: CDR1 LNHDA and CDR2 SQIVND (reference sequence). V lost 6 bases and J 0 bases, leaving 9 bases between the germline ends. CDR3 sequence reads: CASRGGNSNQPQHF. The CDR3 DNA reads as TGTGCCAGTAGGGGCGGGAATAGCAATCAGCCCCAGCATTTT.

This chain links TRBV7-9 with TRBJ1-1; D may be TRBD1 (6 bases). The CDR3 loop spans 13 amino acids. Germline assignment: CDR1 SEHNR and CDR2 FQNEAQ (reference sequence). Trimming took off 4 bases at V and 4 bases at J, with 10 bases between the two ends. CDR3 nucleotide sequence: TGTGCCAGCAGCTACAGGGTTGGCACTGAAGCTTTCTTT. Amino acids: CASSYRVGTEAFF.

Points on this clone: The limits of the CDR3 on the DNA are not certain, so only TCRdb's listed CDR3 is given. V and J are TRBV10-1 and TRBJ2-1; the table's D gene call, TRBD2, was not cross checked with the DNA. The CDR3 has 14 amino acids, counting both end residues. Germline CDR1 and CDR2: WNHNN and SYGVQD (reference sequence). CDR3 sequence reads: CASSTSSSYNEQFF.

The chain employs TRBV4-1 and TRBJ1-4; 7 bases agree with TRBD1. The CDR3 has 15 residues. Germline lookup yields CDR1 MGHRA and CDR2 YSYEKL. The trim removed 5 bases at V and 5 bases at J, leaving 8 bases unmatched. The CDR3 nucleotides are TGCGCCAGCAGCGCACGACAGGGTGAGAATGAAAAACTGTTTTTT. It encodes CASSARQGENEKLFF.

This clone is labeled as medium-sized (0.01 to 0.1%). The gene calls are TRBV19 and TRBJ2-7; D gene uncertain. CDR1 and CDR2 from the germline V gene are LNHDA and SQIVND (reference sequence). V gave up 5 bases and J gave up 5 bases, with 13 bases separating them. The CDR3 has 13 residues. Here the CDR3 reads CASSVRLKDEQYF. CDR3 in DNA: TGTGCCAGTAGTGTCAGGTTGAAGGACGAGCAGTACTTC.

The chain combines TRBV6-1 with TRBJ1-2, with D maybe TRBD1 (5 bases). Germline V CDR1 and CDR2: MNHNS, SASEGT. This CDR3 is 14 amino acids long. Trimming cost V 2 bases and J 9 bases, with 16 bases left between them. In nucleotides, the CDR3 is TGTGCCAGCAGTGAATCCGCAGGGAGGAGAAGCTACACCTTC. This encodes CASSESAGRRSYTF.

The genes are TRBV16 and TRBJ1-1; 9 bases map to TRBD1. CDR1 KGHSY and CDR2 FQNENV come from the germline V gene. The CDR3 sequence is 14 residues long. V lost 4 bases, J lost 5 bases, and 5 bases stayed unmatched. The CDR3 DNA reads TGTGCCAGCAGCCGTACAGGGGGCGGAACTGAAGCTTTCTTT. It encodes CASSRTGGGTEAFF. Full variable domain (remainder filled in from reference TRBV16 and TRBJ1-1): GEEVAQTPKHLVRGEGQKAKLYCAPIKGHSYVFWYQQVLKNEFKFLISFQNENVFDETGMPKERFSAKCLPNSPCSLEIQATKLEDSAVYFCASSRTGGGTEAFFGQGTRLTVV.

The V gene is TRBV10-2, the J gene TRBJ2-3; D not certain. V lost 4 bases and J lost 1, with 12 bases in between. The CDR3 is made up of 15 amino acids. CDR1 and CDR2 from the germline V gene are WSHSY and SAAADI. CDR3 sequence reads: CASSVARSGTDTQYF. The CDR3 DNA follows: TGCGCCAGCAGTGTTGCAAGGAGCGGCACAGATACGCAGTATTTT.

This clone was seen only a few times. The rearrangement uses TRBV18 and TRBJ2-2, with D possibly TRBD2 on 6 matching bases. The V gene lost 3 bases and the J gene lost 5 bases, with 16 bases spanning the gap. The germline CDR1 and CDR2 sequences are KGHSH and LQKENI. CDR3 length: 16 amino acids. The DNA for the CDR3 is TGTGCCAGCTCACCCTTCGATATCCGGGGGACCGGGGAGCTGTTTTTT. This encodes CASSPFDIRGTGELFF.

This clone was found a few times. This chain links TRBV25-1 with TRBJ1-6; no clear D gene. The CDR3 is 14 amino acids. The V and J ends lost 5 bases and 10 bases respectively, with 15 bases between them. Germline values: CDR1 MGHDK, CDR2 SYGVNS. The CDR3 here is CASSSMGGNSPLHF. For the CDR3, the DNA is TGTGCCAGCAGTTCAATGGGAGGTAACTCACCCCTCCACTTT.

The chain joins TRBV6-1 to TRBJ2-5; D is perhaps TRBD2 (6 bases). V shed 2 bases and J shed 5 bases, with 15 bases lying between them. Germline V CDR1 and CDR2: MNHNS, SASEGT. This CDR3 spans 15 amino acids. CDR3 in amino acids: CASSEWRGSGETQYF. The CDR3 nucleotides read TGTGCCAGCAGTGAATGGCGGGGTTCAGGGGAGACCCAGTACTTC.

The chain is built from TRBV5-1 and TRBJ1-1; no definite D call. This CDR3 spans 14 amino acids. V dropped 1 base and J dropped 1 base, with 8 bases sitting between them. From germline, CDR1 is SGHRS and CDR2 YFSETQ. The CDR3 reads CASSLMRGNTEAFF. The CDR3 nucleotides are TGCGCCAGCAGCTTGATGCGGGGGAACACTGAAGCTTTCTTT.